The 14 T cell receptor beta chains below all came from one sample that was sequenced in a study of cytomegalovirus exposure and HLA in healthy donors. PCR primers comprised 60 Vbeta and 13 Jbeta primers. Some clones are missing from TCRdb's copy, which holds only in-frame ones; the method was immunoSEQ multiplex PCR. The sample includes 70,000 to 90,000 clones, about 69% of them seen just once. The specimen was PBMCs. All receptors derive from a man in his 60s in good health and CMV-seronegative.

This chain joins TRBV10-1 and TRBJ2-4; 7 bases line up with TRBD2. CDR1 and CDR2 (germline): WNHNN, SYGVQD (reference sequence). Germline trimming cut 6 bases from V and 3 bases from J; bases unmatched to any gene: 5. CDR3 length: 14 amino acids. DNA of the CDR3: TGCGCCAGCAGCAACCGGGGGGTCAAAAACATTCAGTACTTC. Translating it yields CASSNRGVKNIQYF.

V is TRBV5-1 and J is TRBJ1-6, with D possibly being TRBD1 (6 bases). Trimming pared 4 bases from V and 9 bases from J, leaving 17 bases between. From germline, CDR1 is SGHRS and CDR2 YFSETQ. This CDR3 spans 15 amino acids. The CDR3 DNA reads TGCGCCAGCAGCCAGGGACAAGCCCTATCTTCACCCCTCCACTTT. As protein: CASSQGQALSSPLHF.

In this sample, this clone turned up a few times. The CDR3 protein is CASSEGASTYEKLFF. CDR3 nucleotides: TGTGCCAGCAGCGAGGGAGCCAGTACCTATGAAAAACTGTTTTTT. This chain links TRBV9 with TRBJ1-4; D is unresolved. CDR3 size: 15 residues. The germline gives CDR1 SGDLS, CDR2 YYNGEE. With 3 bases removed from V and 6 bases from J, the gap between germline ends came to 15 bases.

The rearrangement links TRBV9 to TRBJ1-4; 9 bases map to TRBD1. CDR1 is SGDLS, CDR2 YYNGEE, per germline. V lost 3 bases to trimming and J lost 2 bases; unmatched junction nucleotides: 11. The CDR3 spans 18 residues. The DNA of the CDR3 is TGTGCCAGCAGCGACGGACAGGGGATTGATAGCACTAATGAAAAACTGTTTTTT. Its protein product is CASSDGQGIDSTNEKLFF.

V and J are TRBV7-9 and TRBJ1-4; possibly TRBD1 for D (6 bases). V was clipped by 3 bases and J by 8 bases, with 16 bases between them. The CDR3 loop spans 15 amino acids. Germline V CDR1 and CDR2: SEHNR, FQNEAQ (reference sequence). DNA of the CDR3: TGTGCCAGCAGCTTCACGTCAGGGGAGAAGGAAAAACTGTTTTTT. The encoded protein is CASSFTSGEKEKLFF.

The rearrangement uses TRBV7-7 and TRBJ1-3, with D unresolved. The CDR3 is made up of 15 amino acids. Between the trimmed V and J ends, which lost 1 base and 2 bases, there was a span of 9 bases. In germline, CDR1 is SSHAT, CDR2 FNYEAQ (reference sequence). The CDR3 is CASSLESGPGNTIYF. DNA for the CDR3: TGTGCCAGCAGCTTAGAGTCAGGTCCTGGAAACACCATATATTTT.

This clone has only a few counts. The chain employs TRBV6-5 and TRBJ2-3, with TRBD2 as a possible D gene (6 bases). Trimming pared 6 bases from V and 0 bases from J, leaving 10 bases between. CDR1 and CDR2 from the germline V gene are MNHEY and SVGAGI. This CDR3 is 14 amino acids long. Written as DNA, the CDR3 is TGTGCCAGCAGATGGAGCGGGAGCACAGATACGCAGTATTTT. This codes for CASRWSGSTDTQYF.

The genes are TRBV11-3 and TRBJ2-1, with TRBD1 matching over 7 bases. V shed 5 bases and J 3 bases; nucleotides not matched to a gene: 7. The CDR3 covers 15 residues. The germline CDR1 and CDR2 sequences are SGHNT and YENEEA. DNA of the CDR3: TGTGCCAGCAGCCCCGGACAGGTCCTCTACAATGAGCAGTTCTTC. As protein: CASSPGQVLYNEQFF.

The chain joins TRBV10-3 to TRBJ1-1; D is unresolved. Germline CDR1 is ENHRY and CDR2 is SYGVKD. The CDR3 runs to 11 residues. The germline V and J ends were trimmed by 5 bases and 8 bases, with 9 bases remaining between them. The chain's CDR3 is CAISTQWEAFF. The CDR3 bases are TGTGCCATCAGTACACAGTGGGAAGCTTTCTTT.

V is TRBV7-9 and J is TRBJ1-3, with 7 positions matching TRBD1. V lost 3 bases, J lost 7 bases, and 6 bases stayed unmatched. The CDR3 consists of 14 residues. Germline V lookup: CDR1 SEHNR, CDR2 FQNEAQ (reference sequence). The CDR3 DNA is TGTGCCAGCAGCTTCTATGCAGGGGGGAACACCATATATTTT. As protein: CASSFYAGGNTIYF.

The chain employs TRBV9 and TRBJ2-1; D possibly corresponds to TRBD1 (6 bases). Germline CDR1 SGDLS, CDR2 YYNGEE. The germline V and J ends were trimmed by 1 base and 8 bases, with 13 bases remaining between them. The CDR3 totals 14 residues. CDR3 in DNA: TGTGCCAGCAGCGTATTCGGCAGGGGTGATGAGCAGTTCTTC. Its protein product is CASSVFGRGDEQFF.

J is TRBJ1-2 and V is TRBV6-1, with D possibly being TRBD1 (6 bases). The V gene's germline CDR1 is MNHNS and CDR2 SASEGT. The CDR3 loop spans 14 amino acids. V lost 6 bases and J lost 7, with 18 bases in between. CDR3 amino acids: CASSLDRSGLGYTF. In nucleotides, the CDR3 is TGTGCCAGCAGCCTGGACAGAAGTGGCCTTGGCTACACCTTC.

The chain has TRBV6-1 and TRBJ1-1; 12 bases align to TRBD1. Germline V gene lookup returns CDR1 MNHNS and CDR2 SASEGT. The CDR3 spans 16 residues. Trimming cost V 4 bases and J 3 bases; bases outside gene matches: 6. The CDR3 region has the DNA TGTGCCAGCAGTGCCGGGACAGGGGGCTTTGACACTGAAGCTTTCTTT. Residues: CASSAGTGGFDTEAFF.

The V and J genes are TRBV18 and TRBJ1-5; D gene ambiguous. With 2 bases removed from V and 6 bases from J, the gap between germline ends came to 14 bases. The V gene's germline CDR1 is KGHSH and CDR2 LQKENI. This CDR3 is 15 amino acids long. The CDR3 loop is CASSPTPPSGQPQHF. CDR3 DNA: TGTGCCAGCTCACCAACCCCACCTTCAGGTCAGCCCCAGCATTTT.